This is a list of T cell receptor beta chains from one sample in a study of T-cell reconstitution after alpha-beta-depleted transplantation in children. TCRdb redid the calling of the PCR reads with MiXCR, one entry per CDR3 protein. The sample lists some 440,000 distinct CDR3 sequences; 15% to 20% were seen once. The sequencing here drew on PBMCs, mostly from graft donor cells, taken 360 days after TCRalphabeta/CD19-depleted stem cell transplant. The receptors stem from a boy younger than two who had a stem cell transplant for Wiskott-Aldrich syndrome, so the T cells may come from the graft donor. The CDR3 runs from the conserved cysteine through the conserved F or W. The order of the fields is clone size, D gene, J gene, V gene, CDR3 protein, CDR3 DNA. The D gene is left open where the match is weak. A clone size is listed for some rows: how often the clone was seen (once, few, many), or a class if it is expanded.

clone size: -; D gene: TRBD2; J gene: TRBJ2-7; V gene: TRBV6-5; CDR3 protein: CASSYSLAVSSYEQYF; CDR3 DNA: TGTGCCAGCAGTTACTCTCTAGCGGTGAGCTCCTACGAGCAGTACTTC
clone size: -; D gene: TRBD2; J gene: TRBJ2-1; V gene: TRBV5-1; CDR3 protein: CASSLSGGSRGEQFF; CDR3 DNA: TGCGCCAGCAGCTTGTCGGGGGGAAGCCGGGGTGAGCAGTTCTTC
clone size: -; D gene: TRBD1; J gene: TRBJ2-5; V gene: TRBV2; CDR3 protein: CASSVGTGKKTQYF; CDR3 DNA: TGTGCCAGCAGTGTGGGGACAGGGAAGAAGACCCAGTACTTC
clone size: few; D gene: -; J gene: TRBJ2-3; V gene: TRBV18; CDR3 protein: CASSPRGSTDTQYF; CDR3 DNA: TGTGCCAGCTCACCTCGGGGTAGCACAGATACGCAGTATTTT
clone size: -; D gene: TRBD2; J gene: TRBJ2-1; V gene: TRBV24-1; CDR3 protein: CATSDPRTSGRGNNEQFF; CDR3 DNA: TGTGCCACCAGTGATCCCCGGACTAGCGGGAGGGGAAACAATGAGCAGTTCTTC
clone size: -; D gene: -; J gene: TRBJ2-1; V gene: TRBV12-3/TRBV12-4; CDR3 protein: CASSLRTNSEQFF; CDR3 DNA: TGTGCCAGCAGTTTACGGACTAATAGTGAGCAGTTCTTC
clone size: -; D gene: -; J gene: TRBJ2-1; V gene: TRBV20-1; CDR3 protein: CTALGINEQFF; CDR3 DNA: TGCACCGCACTAGGGATCAATGAGCAGTTCTTC
clone size: few; D gene: -; J gene: TRBJ2-2; V gene: TRBV6-2/TRBV6-3; CDR3 protein: CASTFETRFNTGELFF; CDR3 DNA: TGTGCCAGCACCTTCGAGACTAGATTCAACACCGGGGAGCTGTTTTTT
clone size: -; D gene: -; J gene: TRBJ2-7; V gene: TRBV21-1; CDR3 protein: CASSKGPPYEQYF; CDR3 DNA: TGTGCCAGCAGCAAAGGTCCCCCCTACGAGCAGTACTTC
clone size: many; D gene: -; J gene: TRBJ2-5; V gene: TRBV5-1; CDR3 protein: CASSLFQETQYF; CDR3 DNA: TGTGCCAGCTCTTTATTCCAAGAGACCCAGTACTTC
clone size: -; D gene: -; J gene: TRBJ2-2; V gene: TRBV27; CDR3 protein: CASRIDLGAGELFF; CDR3 DNA: TGTGCCAGCAGGATAGACCTGGGGGCCGGGGAGCTGTTTTTT
clone size: few; D gene: TRBD1; J gene: TRBJ2-7; V gene: TRBV15; CDR3 protein: CATSRLKRTGGAYEQYF; CDR3 DNA: TGTGCCACCAGCAGACTAAAAAGGACAGGGGGCGCGTACGAGCAGTACTTC
clone size: -; D gene: -; J gene: TRBJ2-1; V gene: TRBV20-1; CDR3 protein: CSASARGWENSYNEQFF; CDR3 DNA: TGCAGTGCCAGTGCTAGAGGTTGGGAAAATTCCTACAATGAGCAGTTCTTC
clone size: few; D gene: TRBD1; J gene: TRBJ2-6; V gene: TRBV5-1; CDR3 protein: CASSPGDRIFASLSGANVLTF; CDR3 DNA: TGCGCCAGCAGCCCAGGGGACAGAATTTTTGCCTCGTTGTCTGGGGCCAACGTCCTGACTTTC
clone size: -; D gene: TRBD1; J gene: TRBJ1-2; V gene: TRBV7-9; CDR3 protein: CASSEDRVLYGYTF; CDR3 DNA: TGTGCCAGCAGCGAGGACAGGGTTCTCTATGGCTACACCTTC
clone size: -; D gene: -; J gene: TRBJ2-1; V gene: TRBV4-2; CDR3 protein: CASSQDRGSGNEQFF; CDR3 DNA: TGTGCCAGCAGCCAAGACCGGGGATCCGGCAATGAGCAGTTCTTC
clone size: -; D gene: -; J gene: TRBJ1-1; V gene: TRBV2; CDR3 protein: CASKGGGDTEAFF; CDR3 DNA: TGTGCCAGCAAGGGAGGAGGAGACACTGAAGCTTTCTTT
clone size: few; D gene: -; J gene: TRBJ1-4; V gene: TRBV5-1; CDR3 protein: CASSLDGNEKLFF; CDR3 DNA: TGCGCCAGCAGCTTGGACGGGAATGAAAAACTGTTTTTT
clone size: -; D gene: -; J gene: TRBJ2-1; V gene: TRBV6-2/TRBV6-3; CDR3 protein: CASSHTFRGQFF; CDR3 DNA: TGTGCCAGCAGTCACACTTTCCGCGGGCAGTTCTTC
clone size: -; D gene: TRBD2; J gene: TRBJ2-1; V gene: TRBV10-3; CDR3 protein: CAISDSTSGGRRFF; CDR3 DNA: TGTGCCATCAGTGATTCGACTAGCGGGGGCAGGCGGTTCTTC
clone size: few; D gene: TRBD2; J gene: TRBJ2-1; V gene: TRBV7-9; CDR3 protein: CASGSGGDNEQFF; CDR3 DNA: TGTGCCAGCGGTAGCGGGGGGGACAATGAGCAGTTCTTC
clone size: -; D gene: -; J gene: TRBJ2-1; V gene: TRBV7-9; CDR3 protein: CASSSPDRYNEQFF; CDR3 DNA: TGTGCCAGCAGCTCCCCAGACAGGTACAATGAGCAGTTCTTC
clone size: -; D gene: -; J gene: TRBJ1-3; V gene: TRBV2; CDR3 protein: CASSVDIRPGNTIYF; CDR3 DNA: TGTGCCAGCAGTGTTGACATTCGCCCTGGAAACACCATATATTTT
clone size: many; D gene: -; J gene: TRBJ2-5; V gene: TRBV24-1; CDR3 protein: CATSGPTTVQYF; CDR3 DNA: TGTGCCACCAGTGGCCCCACGACCGTACAGTACTTC
clone size: few; D gene: -; J gene: TRBJ2-1; V gene: TRBV24-1; CDR3 protein: CATSAPSRNEQFF; CDR3 DNA: TGTGCCACCAGTGCCCCCTCGAGGAATGAGCAGTTCTTC
clone size: many; D gene: -; J gene: TRBJ2-7; V gene: TRBV7-9; CDR3 protein: CASSLGLLYEQYF; CDR3 DNA: TGTGCCAGCAGTTTGGGACTCCTCTACGAGCAGTACTTC
clone size: -; D gene: TRBD2; J gene: TRBJ2-1; V gene: TRBV4-1; CDR3 protein: CASSLRIGGRYNEQFF; CDR3 DNA: TGCGCCAGCAGCTTGAGAATTGGCGGGAGATACAATGAGCAGTTCTTC
clone size: -; D gene: TRBD2; J gene: TRBJ2-7; V gene: TRBV12-3/TRBV12-4; CDR3 protein: CASRLAGGKNYEQYF; CDR3 DNA: TGTGCCAGCAGACTAGCGGGAGGGAAGAACTACGAGCAGTACTTC
clone size: -; D gene: -; J gene: TRBJ2-7; V gene: TRBV7-4; CDR3 protein: CAISNPDRCIQLDSYEQYF; CDR3 DNA: TGTGCCATCTCCAATCCAGACAGGTGCATACAACTTGACTCCTACGAGCAGTACTTC
clone size: -; D gene: TRBD2; J gene: TRBJ2-1; V gene: TRBV20-1; CDR3 protein: CSARIREGPGYNEQFF; CDR3 DNA: TGCAGTGCTAGAATACGGGAGGGTCCTGGGTACAATGAGCAGTTCTTC
clone size: -; D gene: -; J gene: TRBJ2-7; V gene: TRBV15; CDR3 protein: CATSSPRIGSRGWEQYF; CDR3 DNA: TGTGCCACCAGCAGCCCACGAATAGGTAGCCGGGGTTGGGAGCAGTACTTC
clone size: few; D gene: -; J gene: TRBJ2-3; V gene: TRBV5-1; CDR3 protein: CASSLVSPDWTDTQYF; CDR3 DNA: TGCGCCAGCAGCTTGGTGTCGCCCGATTGGACAGATACGCAGTATTTT
clone size: -; D gene: TRBD2; J gene: TRBJ2-5; V gene: TRBV5-1; CDR3 protein: CASSLGLAGLYQETQYF; CDR3 DNA: TGCGCCAGCAGCCTGGGACTAGCGGGATTGTACCAAGAGACCCAGTACTTC
clone size: few; D gene: -; J gene: TRBJ2-7; V gene: TRBV21-1; CDR3 protein: CASSTQDRAYEQYF; CDR3 DNA: TGTGCCAGCAGCACCCAAGACAGGGCCTACGAGCAGTACTTC
clone size: -; D gene: -; J gene: TRBJ1-1; V gene: TRBV12-3/TRBV12-4; CDR3 protein: CASKRLSVHTQAFF; CDR3 DNA: TGTGCCAGTAAGCGCCTCTCGGTTCACACTCAAGCTTTCTTT
clone size: -; D gene: -; J gene: TRBJ2-2; V gene: TRBV2; CDR3 protein: CACSLVSPLTGAYTGELFF; CDR3 DNA: TGTGCCTGCAGTTTAGTTTCGCCGTTAACAGGAGCCTACACCGGGGAGCTGTTTTTT
clone size: few; D gene: TRBD2; J gene: TRBJ2-2; V gene: TRBV12-3/TRBV12-4; CDR3 protein: CASTRTSGRGTGELFF; CDR3 DNA: TGTGCCAGCACCCGCACTAGCGGGAGGGGCACCGGGGAGCTGTTTTTT
clone size: few; D gene: -; J gene: TRBJ2-2; V gene: TRBV5-1; CDR3 protein: CASSLAGKRSGELFF; CDR3 DNA: TGCGCCAGCAGCTTGGCAGGGAAGAGGTCCGGGGAGCTGTTTTTT
clone size: few; D gene: TRBD2; J gene: TRBJ2-7; V gene: TRBV25-1; CDR3 protein: CASSAGYGTRPYEQYF; CDR3 DNA: TGTGCCAGCAGTGCCGGATACGGGACTAGACCCTACGAGCAGTACTTC
clone size: -; D gene: TRBD1; J gene: TRBJ2-7; V gene: TRBV29-1; CDR3 protein: CSAGSGTGGGLAYEQYF; CDR3 DNA: TGCAGCGCGGGCTCCGGGACAGGGGGGGGACTAGCTTACGAGCAGTACTTC
clone size: many; D gene: TRBD1; J gene: TRBJ2-1; V gene: TRBV5-1; CDR3 protein: CASSRQGLDNEQFF; CDR3 DNA: TGCGCCAGCAGCCGACAGGGTCTCGACAATGAGCAGTTCTTC